This entry is about one TCR beta chain. Its target is not known. This sample is part of a study of cytomegalovirus exposure and HLA in healthy donors. Background on the study: The 95 to 150 validation repertoires used a platform that matched the one used for the roughly 650 first-cohort repertoires, as a later analysis reported.

The data were produced by immunoSEQ multiplex PCR, yet TCRdb's version contains in-frame clones alone and is incomplete. The table shows about 200,000 clones, with roughly 84% occurring only once. General observations from the study: Whilst most TCR sequences proved rare, a subset of public TCRs occurred across many donors. According to a subsequent analysis, TCR clusters from the first cohort were inclined to appear together in the roughly 120 validation repertoires.

The donors were members of the validation cohort comprising about 130 subjects, separate from the roughly 730-subject first cohort. Sequenced input: PBMCs. The clonotype was recovered from a woman aged 18-29 years in good health and CMV-seropositive.

The CDR3 loop is CASSQSGSGLYNEQFF. CDR3 nucleotides: TGTGCCAGCAGCCAGTCGGGTAGCGGGCTCTACAATGAGCAGTTCTTC. The V gene is TRBV27, the J gene TRBJ2-1, with 7 positions matching TRBD2. V trimming: 6 bases; J trimming: 3 bases; junction bases outside the gene matches: 11. The germline V gene encodes CDR1 MNHEY and CDR2 SMNVEV (reference sequence). The CDR3 is made up of 16 amino acids.